This TCR beta chain is drawn from a study of patients and donors after allogeneic stem cell transplantation. Using its own MiXCR run on the RT-PCR reads, TCRdb lists one record per CDR3 protein. The sample lists roughly 190,000 distinct CDR3 sequences, more than 35% occurring once. Trimming left V 0 bases short and J 6 bases short, with 8 bases between. CDR1 and CDR2 (germline): LGHNA, YNFKEQ. CDR3 length: 13 amino acids. This clonotype was observed a few times. The source material was blood, either unsorted or a sorted T cell fraction (not recorded which). The chain uses TRBV4-2 and TRBJ1-2, with a tentative D call TRBD1 (5 bases). This TCR derives from a human donor who was either an allogeneic HSCT recipient or a stem cell or donor lymphocyte infusion donor (not recorded which). It is not recorded whose cells these are; they may come from a transplant donor. The CDR3 coding sequence is TGTGCCAGCAGCCAAGAAGTAGGGGATGGCTACACCTTC. Amino acids: CASSQEVGDGYTF.